These T cell receptor beta chains were read from a single sample in a study of cytomegalovirus exposure and HLA in healthy donors. Libraries were prepared by immunoSEQ multiplex PCR; TCRdb keeps only in-frame clonotypes and omits some of them. The sample includes tens of thousands of clones, about 85% of them seen just once. Sequencing used PBMCs. The receptor set was obtained from a girl between 2 and 10 years old in good health and CMV-seropositive. CDR3s include the opening cysteine and the closing phenylalanine or tryptophan. The order of the fields is D gene, J gene, V gene, clone size, CDR3 protein, CDR3 DNA. A D gene is named only where the DNA matches it firmly. Clone size, where shown, is once, few, many, or a class for clones that have expanded.

TRBD1	TRBJ1-1	TRBV30	.	CAWSPQWGQGNMNTEAFF	TGTGCCTGGAGTCCCCAATGGGGACAGGGGAATATGAACACTGAAGCTTTCTTT
.	TRBJ2-3	TRBV30	.	CAQTAGSADTQYF	TGTGCCCAGACGGCGGGCTCGGCAGATACGCAGTATTTT
.	TRBJ2-6	TRBV2	.	CASSERGLSGANVLTF	TGTGCCAGCAGTGAGCGGGGTCTGTCTGGGGCCAACGTCCTGACTTTC
.	TRBJ2-3	TRBV6-1	.	CASSESQGPDTQYF	TGTGCCAGCAGTGAGTCACAGGGCCCAGATACGCAGTATTTT
.	TRBJ1-1	TRBV29-1	.	CSVSRGGTEAFF	TGCAGCGTGTCGAGGGGGGGCACTGAAGCTTTCTTT
.	TRBJ2-1	TRBV20-1	.	CSRTGNNEQFF	TGCAGCAGAACCGGGAACAATGAGCAGTTCTTC
.	TRBJ2-2	TRBV19	.	CASKGRLTGELFF	TGTGCCAGTAAAGGCAGGCTGACCGGGGAGCTGTTTTTT
.	TRBJ1-1	TRBV25-1	.	CASRASWAGSFEAFF	TGTGCCAGCAGGGCCTCCTGGGCAGGATCCTTTGAAGCTTTCTTT
.	TRBJ2-7	TRBV15	.	CATSRFSPEQYF	TGTGCCACCAGCAGATTTAGCCCCGAGCAGTACTTC
TRBD2	TRBJ2-4	TRBV7-8	once	CASSLWVGGENIQYF	TGTGCCAGCAGCTTATGGGTCGGGGGGGAAAACATTCAGTACTTC
TRBD1	TRBJ2-2	TRBV9	.	CASSGDRNTGELFF	TGTGCCAGCAGCGGGGACAGAAACACCGGGGAGCTGTTTTTT
.	TRBJ1-2	TRBV20-1	.	CRGPAGSGYTF	TGCAGGGGTCCTGCGGGGTCCGGCTACACCTTC
.	TRBJ1-3	TRBV5-1	.	CASKRVSGNTIYF	TGCGCCAGCAAGCGGGTCTCTGGAAACACCATATATTTT
TRBD2	TRBJ2-1	TRBV12-5	.	CASGLVRELAGSIDEQFF	TGTGCTAGTGGTTTGGTACGAGAACTAGCGGGATCCATCGATGAGCAGTTCTTC
TRBD1	TRBJ1-2	TRBV6-5	.	CASSPGQGRGYTF	TGTGCCAGCAGTCCCGGACAGGGTAGGGGCTACACCTTC